This TCR beta chain was retrieved from a study of vaccination effects on CD4 cells after COVID-19. Study background: A median of 72 days separated the second dose and sampling.

In the ViraFEST assay, antigen-specific CD4+ clonotypes were identified by expansion after peptide-pool stimulation. Culturing for nine to ten days preceded CD4+ T cell isolation. Participants were given two doses of BNT162b2 or mRNA-1273 vaccine. In the vaccine recipients, nucleocapsid antibodies were negative and there was no prior SARS-CoV-2 infection. Cultures of fewer than 2.5 million PBMC per well contained 9.5 to 10 IU/ml IL-2 plus 10 ug/ml peptides. At days 3 and 7, half of the medium was exchanged for IL-2 medium. Trimming took off 2 bases at V and 5 bases at J, with 15 bases between the two ends. This CDR3 region has 15 residues. CDR1 is LGHNT, CDR2 FRNRAP, per germline. As concerns this clone: What it binds is not known.

TCRdb keeps only in-frame clones here, not all; method: immunoSEQ multiplex PCR. The sample holds tens of thousands of clones, about two thirds seen once. Specimen: CD4+ T cells from PBMCs cultured with SARS-CoV-2 spike peptides, collected after COVID-19 vaccination. The sequence derives from a human donor who received a COVID-19 vaccine. V gene TRBV12-5 combines with J gene TRBJ2-5; D is possibly TRBD1 (5 bases). This CDR3 reads CASGLSSRATETQYF. The CDR3 coding sequence is TGTGCTAGTGGTTTGAGTTCCAGGGCCACCGAGACCCAGTACTTC.